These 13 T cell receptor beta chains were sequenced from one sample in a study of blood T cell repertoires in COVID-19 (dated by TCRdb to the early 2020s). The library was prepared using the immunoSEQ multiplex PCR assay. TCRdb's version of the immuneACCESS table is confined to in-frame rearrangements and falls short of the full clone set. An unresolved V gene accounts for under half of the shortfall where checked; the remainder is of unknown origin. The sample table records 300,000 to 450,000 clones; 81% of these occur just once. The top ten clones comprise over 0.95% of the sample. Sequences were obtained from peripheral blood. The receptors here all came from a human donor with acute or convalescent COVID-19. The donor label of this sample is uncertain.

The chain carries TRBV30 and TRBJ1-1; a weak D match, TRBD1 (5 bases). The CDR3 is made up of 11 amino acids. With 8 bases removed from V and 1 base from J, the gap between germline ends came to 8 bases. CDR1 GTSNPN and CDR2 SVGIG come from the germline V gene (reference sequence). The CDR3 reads CARQKNTEAFF. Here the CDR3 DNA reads TGTGCCCGACAGAAGAACACTGAAGCTTTCTTT.

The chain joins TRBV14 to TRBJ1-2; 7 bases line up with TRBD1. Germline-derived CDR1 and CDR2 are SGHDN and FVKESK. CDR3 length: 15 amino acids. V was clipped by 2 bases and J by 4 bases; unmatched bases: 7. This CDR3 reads CASSQRRDSPYGYTF. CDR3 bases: TGTGCCAGCAGCCAACGTCGGGACAGCCCCTATGGCTACACCTTC.

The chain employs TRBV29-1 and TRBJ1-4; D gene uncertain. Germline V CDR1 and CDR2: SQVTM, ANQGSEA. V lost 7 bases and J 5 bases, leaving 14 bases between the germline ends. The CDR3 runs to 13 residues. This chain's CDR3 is CSATRAPNEKLFF. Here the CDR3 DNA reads TGCAGCGCCACTCGTGCCCCAAATGAAAAACTGTTTTTT. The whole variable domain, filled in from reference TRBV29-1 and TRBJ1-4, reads SAVISQKPSRDICQRGTSLTIQCQVDSQVTMMFWYRQQPGQSLTLIATANQGSEATYESGFVIDKFPISRPNLTFSTLTVSNMSPEDSSIYLCSATRAPNEKLFFGSGTQLSVL.

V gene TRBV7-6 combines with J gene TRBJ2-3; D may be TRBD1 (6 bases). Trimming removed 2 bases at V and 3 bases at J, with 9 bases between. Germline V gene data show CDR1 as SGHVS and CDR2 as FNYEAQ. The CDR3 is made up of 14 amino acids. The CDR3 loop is CASSLYQGTDTQYF. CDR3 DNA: TGTGCCAGCAGCTTATACCAGGGGACAGATACGCAGTATTTT.

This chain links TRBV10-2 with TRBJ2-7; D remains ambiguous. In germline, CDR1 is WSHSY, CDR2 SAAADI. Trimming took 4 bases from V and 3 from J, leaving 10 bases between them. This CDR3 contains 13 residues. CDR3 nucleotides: TGCGCCAGCAGTGTAGACATACGCTACGAGCAGTACTTC. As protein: CASSVDIRYEQYF.

CDR3 sequence (DNA): TGTGCCAGCAACTACGGGGGGGCCAGTACAGATACGCAGTATTTT. Translation gives CASNYGGASTDTQYF. J is TRBJ2-3 and V is TRBV7-8, with TRBD2 matching 8 bases. Looked up from germline, CDR1 is SGHVS and CDR2 is FQNEAQ. This CDR3 contains 15 residues. J lost 3 bases, V lost 7 bases, and 9 bases had no gene match. Full variable domain (missing parts from reference TRBV7-8 and TRBJ2-3): GAGVSQSPRYKVAKRGQDVALRCDPISGHVSLFWYQQALGQGPEFLTYFQNEAQLDKSGLPSDRFFAERPEGSVSTLKIQRTQQEDSAVYLCASNYGGASTDTQYFGPGTRLTVL.

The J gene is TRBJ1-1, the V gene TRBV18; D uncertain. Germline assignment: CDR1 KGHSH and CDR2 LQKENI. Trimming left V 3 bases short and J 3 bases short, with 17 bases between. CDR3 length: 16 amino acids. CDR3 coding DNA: TGTGCCAGCTCACCTTTATTTACATACGGGGACACTGAAGCTTTCTTT. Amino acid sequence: CASSPLFTYGDTEAFF.

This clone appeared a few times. The CDR3 region is CASSLVSGTGEKLFF. CDR3 coding DNA: TGTGCCAGCAGCTTAGTGTCTGGGACAGGAGAAAAACTGTTTTTT. The rearrangement uses TRBV11-2 and TRBJ1-4, with 8 bases aligning to TRBD1. J lost 8 bases, V lost 1 base, and 6 bases had no gene match. The CDR3 has 15 amino acids. Germline CDR1 reads SGHAT; CDR2 reads FQNNGV.

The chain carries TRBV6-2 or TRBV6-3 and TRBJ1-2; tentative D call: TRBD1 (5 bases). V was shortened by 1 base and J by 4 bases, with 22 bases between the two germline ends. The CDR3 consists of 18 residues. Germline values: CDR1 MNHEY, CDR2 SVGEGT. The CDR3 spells CASSYFGGGQPYPYGYTF. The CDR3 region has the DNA TGTGCCAGCAGTTACTTCGGGGGAGGCCAGCCGTACCCCTATGGCTACACCTTC.

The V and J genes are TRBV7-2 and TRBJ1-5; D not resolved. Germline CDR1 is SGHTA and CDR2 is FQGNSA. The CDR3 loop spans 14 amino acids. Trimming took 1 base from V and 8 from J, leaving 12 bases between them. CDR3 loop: CASSLGLAGEPQHF. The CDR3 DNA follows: TGTGCCAGCAGCTTAGGGCTGGCCGGGGAGCCCCAGCATTTT.

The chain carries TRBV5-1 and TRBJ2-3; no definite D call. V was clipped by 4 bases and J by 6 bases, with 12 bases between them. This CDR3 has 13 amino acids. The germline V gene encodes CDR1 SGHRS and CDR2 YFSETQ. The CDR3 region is CASSTTPSDTQYF. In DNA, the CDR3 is TGCGCCAGCAGCACAACCCCGTCCGATACGCAGTATTTT.

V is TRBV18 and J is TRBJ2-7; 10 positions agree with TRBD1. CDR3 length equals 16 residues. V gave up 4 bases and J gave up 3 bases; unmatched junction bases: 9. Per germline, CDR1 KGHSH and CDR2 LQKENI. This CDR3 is CASSQRGTGENYEQYF. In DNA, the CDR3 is TGTGCCAGCTCACAAAGAGGGACAGGGGAAAACTACGAGCAGTACTTC.

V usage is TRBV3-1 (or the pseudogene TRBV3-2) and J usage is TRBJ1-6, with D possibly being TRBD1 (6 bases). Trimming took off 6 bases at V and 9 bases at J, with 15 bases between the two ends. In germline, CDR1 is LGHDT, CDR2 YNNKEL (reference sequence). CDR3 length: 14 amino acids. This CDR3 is CASSLGRGVSPLHF. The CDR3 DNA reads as TGTGCCAGCAGTCTCGGCAGGGGAGTTTCACCCCTCCACTTT.